A single sample is the source of the 29 T cell receptor beta chains below, sequenced in a study of T-cell reconstitution after alpha-beta-depleted transplantation in children. A TCRbeta library incorporating unique molecular identifiers was prepared. TCRdb ran MiXCR on the PCR reads and lists one entry per CDR3 protein. This sample has under 750,000 distinct CDR3 sequences, with around 23% found just once. The source was PBMCs, mostly from graft donor cells, collected 360 days after TCRalphabeta/CD19-depleted stem cell transplant. The receptors were sampled from a boy in the first two years of life who had a stem cell transplant for acute myeloid leukemia, so the T cells may come from the graft donor.

The table lists this clonotype with a few counts. The gene calls are TRBV24-1 and TRBJ2-2; D is unclear. CDR1 KGHDR and CDR2 SFDVKD come from the germline V gene. Between the trimmed V and J ends, which lost 0 bases and 4 bases, there was a span of 14 bases. The length of the CDR3 is 17 residues. Here the CDR3 reads CATSDLRSSPLTGELFF. The CDR3 DNA reads as TGTGCCACCAGTGATTTGAGGTCTTCTCCGCTCACCGGGGAGCTGTTTTTT.

This chain uses TRBV10-3 with TRBJ1-3; D not certain. The germline gives CDR1 ENHRY, CDR2 SYGVKD. The V and J ends lost 11 bases and 4 bases respectively, with 15 bases between them. The CDR3 spans 13 residues. In DNA, the CDR3 is TGTGCCGCCGGTCGGACCGAGGGAAACACCATATATTTT. Translating gives CAAGRTEGNTIYF.

This clonotype was seen more than once but under ten times. This rearrangement joins TRBV29-1 to TRBJ2-3, with 7 bases lining up with TRBD1. V gave up 7 bases and J gave up 4 bases; unmatched junction bases: 11. CDR1 SQVTM and CDR2 ANQGSEA come from the germline V gene. The length of the CDR3 is 14 residues. The CDR3 sequence is CSGSRGQNADTQYF. The CDR3 coding sequence is TGCAGCGGCTCTAGGGGGCAGAATGCAGATACGCAGTATTTT.

The J gene is TRBJ2-3, the V gene TRBV3-1, with D perhaps matching TRBD1 (5 bases). Looked up from germline, CDR1 is LGHDT and CDR2 is YNNKEL (reference sequence). The CDR3 has 11 amino acids. Trimming pared 8 bases from V and 3 bases from J, leaving 6 bases between. The CDR3 is CASQGTDTQYF. The CDR3 region has the DNA TGTGCCAGCCAGGGAACAGATACGCAGTATTTT.

In its sample, this clonotype was seen many times. The chain has TRBV18 and TRBJ1-1; D remains unclear. Trimming shortened V by 4 bases and J by 1 base, and 13 bases separated the two germline ends. The CDR3 has 15 amino acids. Germline loops: CDR1 KGHSH, CDR2 LQKENI. This chain's CDR3 is CASSLTPGSNTEAFF. In nucleotides, the CDR3 is TGTGCCAGCTCACTCACACCCGGTTCGAACACTGAAGCTTTCTTT.

This clonotype was observed a few times. The chain joins TRBV10-3 to TRBJ2-1, with D perhaps matching TRBD2 (6 bases). This CDR3 has 13 amino acids. Between the trimmed V and J ends, which lost 2 bases and 7 bases, there was a span of 9 bases. Germline V gene sequence: CDR1 ENHRY, CDR2 SYGVKD. CDR3 loop: CAISEDGTNEQFF. The DNA of the CDR3 is TGTGCCATCAGTGAGGATGGGACTAATGAGCAGTTCTTC.

The sample holds many counts of this clonotype. The chain joins TRBV9 to TRBJ1-2; a possible D gene is TRBD1 (5 bases). CDR1 is SGDLS and CDR2 is YYNGEE in the germline V gene. The V gene lost 0 bases and the J gene lost 5 bases, with 8 bases spanning the gap. The CDR3 extends over 13 amino acids. In DNA, the CDR3 is TGTGCCAGCAGCGTAGACGGGGGTTATGGCTACACCTTC. This codes for CASSVDGGYGYTF.

Many counts were recorded for this clonotype. The genes are TRBV6-2 or TRBV6-3 and TRBJ2-1, with D possibly matching TRBD1 (6 bases). Deletions cut 5 bases from V and 2 bases from J, with 13 bases between. The germline CDR1 and CDR2 sequences are MNHEY and SVGEGT. The CDR3 length is 15 residues. DNA of the CDR3: TGTGCCAGCAGTAGGTCCGGGACAACCTACAATGAGCAGTTCTTC. This gives the protein CASSRSGTTYNEQFF.

The chain combines TRBV12-3 or TRBV12-4 with TRBJ1-2; a possible D gene is TRBD1 (6 bases). V lost 4 bases to trimming and J lost 8 bases, with 17 bases between them. The CDR3 runs to 14 residues. CDR3 sequence (DNA): TGTGCCAGCAGTTGGATATACGCAGGGGAGGGCTACACCTTC. It is translated as CASSWIYAGEGYTF.

This clonotype was picked up many times. The rearrangement links TRBV7-8 to TRBJ2-7; D not certain. With 2 bases removed from V and 2 bases from J, the gap between germline ends came to 10 bases. In germline, CDR1 is SGHVS, CDR2 FQNEAQ. The CDR3 loop spans 14 amino acids. The CDR3, as DNA: TGTGCCAGCAGCTTAAGGTCTCCTGCCTACGAGCAGTACGTC. It translates to CASSLRSPAYEQYV.

This clonotype was seen many times. This chain's CDR3 is CASSLFVEGFGNTIYF. The CDR3 DNA follows: TGTGCCAGCAGTTTATTTGTGGAGGGCTTTGGAAACACCATATATTTT. V is TRBV12-3 or TRBV12-4 and J is TRBJ1-3; D is undetermined. The CDR3 sequence is 16 residues long. V dropped 2 bases and J dropped 3 bases, with 14 bases sitting between them.

This clonotype was seen at least ten times. The rearrangement joins TRBV7-2 to TRBJ1-6; D is perhaps TRBD1 (5 bases). Trimming left V 5 bases short and J 7 bases short, with 21 bases between. The CDR3 spans 17 residues. CDR1 is SGHTA and CDR2 is FQGNSA in the germline V gene. CDR3 bases: TGTGCCAGCAGCCGCCAACCGGTGCGGAGGGGAAATTCACCCCTCCACTTT. Its translation is CASSRQPVRRGNSPLHF.

This clonotype was seen only a few times. The V and J genes are TRBV20-1 and TRBJ2-5, with 8 bases that match TRBD2. V gave up 0 bases and J gave up 2 bases; unmatched junction bases: 17. The CDR3 loop spans 19 amino acids. Germline V CDR1 and CDR2: DFQATT, SNEGSKA (reference sequence). CDR3 sequence (DNA): TGCAGTGCTAGAGATCGTGGGCTAGCGGGTTCCCTCTCTCAAGAGACCCAGTACTTC. Protein sequence: CSARDRGLAGSLSQETQYF.

The chain employs TRBV5-1 and TRBJ2-3; perhaps TRBD1 as D (5 bases). Germline V lookup: CDR1 SGHRS, CDR2 YFSETQ. The CDR3 loop spans 12 amino acids. The V end was cut by 0 bases, the J end by 11 bases, with 10 bases between. CDR3 loop: CASSLGGAGQYF. CDR3 DNA sequence: TGCGCCAGCAGCTTGGGTGGGGCCGGGCAGTATTTT.

V usage is TRBV20-1 and J usage is TRBJ2-5, with D possibly matching TRBD2 (6 bases). V was cut by 0 bases and J by 0 bases, with 14 bases left in between. The CDR3 loop spans 16 amino acids. CDR1 DFQATT and CDR2 SNEGSKA come from the germline V gene (reference sequence). This CDR3 is CSARDEGLSYQETQYF. Written as DNA, the CDR3 is TGCAGTGCTAGAGACGAGGGACTCTCGTACCAAGAGACCCAGTACTTC.

This clonotype was detected only a few times. The genes are TRBV20-1 and TRBJ2-2; either TRBD1 or TRBD2 may supply D (6 bases each). The CDR3 is 14 residues long. The V and J ends lost 5 bases and 5 bases respectively, with 15 bases between them. In germline, CDR1 is DFQATT, CDR2 SNEGSKA (reference sequence). Written as DNA, the CDR3 is TGCAGTGCTCCCGGGGGCGGGCATACCGGGGAGCTGTTTTTT. Translation: CSAPGGGHTGELFF.

The rearrangement links TRBV6-1 to TRBJ2-5; possibly TRBD2 for D (5 bases). Germline CDR1 and CDR2: MNHNS and SASEGT. The CDR3 has 11 residues. The V and J ends lost 7 bases and 5 bases respectively, with 8 bases between them. The CDR3: CASNTGETQYF. The DNA for the CDR3 is TGTGCCAGCAACACGGGGGAGACCCAGTACTTC.

This clonotype turned up a few times. CDR3 in amino acids: CSVGDTGGGGYEQYF. The CDR3 DNA is TGCAGCGTTGGAGACACAGGAGGGGGGGGATACGAGCAGTACTTC. The rearrangement uses TRBV29-1 and TRBJ2-7; a weak D match, TRBD2 (7 bases). CDR1 and CDR2 from the germline V gene are SQVTM and ANQGSEA. The CDR3 covers 15 residues. Trimming took off 4 bases at V and 4 bases at J, with 20 bases between the two ends.

This clonotype appeared many times. The chain joins TRBV5-1 to TRBJ2-5; no clear D gene. Trimming removed 4 bases from V and 5 bases from J, with 6 bases in between. CDR3 length: 11 amino acids. The germline gives CDR1 SGHRS, CDR2 YFSETQ. Here the CDR3 DNA reads TGCGCCAGCAGCGACGGGGAGACCCAGTACTTC. This translates into CASSDGETQYF.

This chain uses TRBV20-1 with TRBJ2-2, with D perhaps matching TRBD1 (6 bases). V was clipped by 1 base and J by 6 bases, with 9 bases between them. Per germline, CDR1 DFQATT and CDR2 SNEGSKA (reference sequence). CDR3 length: 13 amino acids. The CDR3: CSARAGVPGELFF. CDR3 in DNA: TGCAGTGCTAGAGCAGGGGTTCCCGGGGAGCTGTTTTTT.

This clonotype was detected only a few times. The genes are TRBV20-1 and TRBJ2-3; D is possibly TRBD1 or TRBD2 (5 bases each). The germline gives CDR1 DFQATT, CDR2 SNEGSKA (reference sequence). This CDR3 region has 16 residues. The ends were cut back, 0 bases at V and 1 base at J, with 14 bases in the middle. The CDR3 DNA is TGCAGTGCTAGAGATGACGGGGCCTTAGGCACAGATACGCAGTATTTT. Translated, it gives CSARDDGALGTDTQYF.

This clonotype was recorded at least ten times. CDR3 bases: TGTGCCAGCAGTGTGAGAGGGACAGCCAATGAGCAGTTCTTC. This translates into CASSVRGTANEQFF. This chain joins TRBV27 and TRBJ2-1; TRBD1 matches at 7 bases. The CDR3 contains 14 residues. V lost 5 bases, J lost 6 bases, and 7 bases stayed unmatched. The germline V gene encodes CDR1 MNHEY and CDR2 SMNVEV (reference sequence).

This clonotype has only a few counts. The chain couples TRBV20-1 to TRBJ2-2, with 7 bases identical to TRBD1. There are 16 residues in the CDR3. With 6 bases clipped from V and 6 bases from J, the junction kept 16 bases outside the gene matches. Germline lookup yields CDR1 DFQATT and CDR2 SNEGSKA (reference sequence). The CDR3 here is CSAIRSSTGYAGELFF. Written as DNA, the CDR3 is TGCAGTGCAATCCGTTCCTCGACAGGGTACGCCGGGGAGCTGTTTTTT.

This sequence joins TRBV6-4 and TRBJ2-1; 8 nucleotides align to TRBD2. From germline, CDR1 is MRHNA and CDR2 SNTAGT. The CDR3 has 17 residues. The trim removed 8 bases at V and 6 bases at J, leaving 18 bases unmatched. CDR3 nucleotides: TGTGCCAGCCCGTTAAGCGATAGCCGGGGGGGCTGCAATGAGCAGTTCTTC. Translated, it gives CASPLSDSRGGCNEQFF.

This clonotype was recorded at least ten times. This chain connects TRBV7-7 to TRBJ2-2; possible D gene TRBD2, 5 bases. From germline, CDR1 is SSHAT and CDR2 FNYEAQ (reference sequence). V was cut by 5 bases and J by 4 bases, with 11 bases left in between. This CDR3 spans 14 amino acids. CDR3: CASSPKTITGELFF. CDR3 coding DNA: TGTGCCAGCAGCCCCAAGACTATCACCGGGGAGCTGTTTTTT.

This clonotype was recorded many times. The genes are TRBV4-1 and TRBJ1-2, with TRBD1 identical over 8 bases. CDR3 length: 15 amino acids. Per germline, CDR1 MGHRA and CDR2 YSYEKL. The V gene end was trimmed by 1 base and the J gene end by 6 bases; junction bases not matched to a gene: 7. The chain's CDR3 is CASSQVLDRGNGYTF. CDR3 in DNA: TGCGCCAGCAGCCAAGTCCTAGACAGGGGAAATGGCTACACCTTC.

The chain joins TRBV29-1 to TRBJ2-4, with D hard to call. The germline V gene encodes CDR1 SQVTM and CDR2 ANQGSEA. The CDR3 runs to 16 residues. The V gene lost 0 bases and the J gene lost 1 base, with 13 bases spanning the gap. CDR3 residues: CSVEEIGVGAKNIQYF. The DNA for the CDR3 is TGCAGCGTTGAAGAAATCGGCGTCGGGGCCAAAAACATTCAGTACTTC.

This rearrangement joins TRBV25-1 to TRBJ2-1; a weak D match, TRBD2 (5 bases). Trimming took off 2 bases at V and 6 bases at J, with 8 bases between the two ends. This CDR3 has 13 amino acids. Germline V gene sequence: CDR1 MGHDK, CDR2 SYGVNS. The CDR3, as DNA: TGTGCCAGCAGTGAAGGACTGTTCAATGAGCAGTTCTTC. Protein sequence: CASSEGLFNEQFF.

This clonotype has only a few counts. V usage is TRBV12-3 or TRBV12-4 and J usage is TRBJ1-1; TRBD1 might be the D (5 bases). Trimming stripped 6 bases from V and 4 bases from J, with 15 bases between. This CDR3 is 14 amino acids long. The CDR3 reads CASSKKTVITEAFF. CDR3 DNA sequence: TGTGCCAGCAGCAAAAAGACAGTTATCACTGAAGCTTTCTTT.